Below, 27 T cell receptor beta chains from the same sample are listed, as sequenced in a study of OX40 agonist ivuxolimab in advanced cancers. Library preparation was by the immunoSEQ multiplex PCR assay. TCRdb took this table from immuneACCESS and kept in-frame rearrangements with V and J called. Such tables lack part of the clones; where checked against another copy, unresolved V genes explain under half of the gap, and the rest is unexplained. Here the sample has around 100,000 clones; approximately 89% occur a single time. The ten largest clones take up approximately 0.54% of the sample. The sample consisted of CD4+ or CD8+ T cells sorted from blood, taken in a trial of the OX40 agonist ivuxolimab. These receptors came from an adult with an advanced solid tumor such as melanoma, head and neck, liver or kidney cancer.

This rearrangement joins TRBV5-1 to TRBJ2-5; D call uncertain. This CDR3 comprises 13 residues. Germline V CDR1 and CDR2: SGHRS, YFSETQ. V lost 4 bases and J lost 5, with 12 bases in between. CDR3 protein: CASSPSVGETQYF. The CDR3 nucleotides read TGCGCCAGCAGCCCTTCGGTAGGGGAGACCCAGTACTTC.

This rearrangement joins TRBV6-6 to TRBJ2-1; 8 nucleotides agree with TRBD2. The CDR3 totals 15 residues. The V gene end was trimmed by 6 bases and the J gene end by 1 base; junction bases not matched to a gene: 5. The germline CDR1 and CDR2 sequences are MNHNY and SVGAGI (reference sequence). The CDR3 DNA is TGTGCCAGCAGCCCCAGCGGGAGTTCCTACAATGAGCAGTTCTTC. Translating gives CASSPSGSSYNEQFF.

The V call is TRBV6-1, the J call TRBJ1-1, with 10 nucleotides matching TRBD1. The CDR3 is made up of 14 amino acids. Germline lookup yields CDR1 MNHNS and CDR2 SASEGT. The V and J ends lost 6 bases and 4 bases, in that order; junction bases with no gene match: 5. The CDR3 is CASRERTGGTEAFF. As DNA, the CDR3 is TGTGCCAGCAGGGAACGGACAGGGGGCACTGAAGCTTTCTTT.

The chain has TRBV6-1 and TRBJ2-2; 7 bases are shared with TRBD1. Germline values: CDR1 MNHNS, CDR2 SASEGT. CDR3 length equals 15 residues. V shed 4 bases, J shed 4 bases, and the junction held 6 bases outside the gene matches. CDR3 in DNA: TGTGCCAGCAGTGGTACAGGGGTGAGCACCGGGGAGCTGTTTTTT. Translation gives CASSGTGVSTGELFF.

This chain joins TRBV5-1 and TRBJ1-5; D gene unclear. The CDR3 covers 16 residues. The germline V gene has CDR1 SGHRS and CDR2 YFSETQ. Trimming pared 4 bases from V and 0 bases from J, leaving 14 bases between. The CDR3 bases are TGCGCCAGCAGCCCTCCCGGCCGTTATAGCAATCAGCCCCAGCATTTT. Protein product: CASSPPGRYSNQPQHF.

The chain combines TRBV11-2 with TRBJ2-3; no clear D gene. Trimming removed 1 base from V and 6 bases from J, with 5 bases in between. Germline lookup yields CDR1 SGHAT and CDR2 FQNNGV. The CDR3 runs to 12 residues. The CDR3 DNA reads as TGTGCCAGCAGCTTAGGTCGCGATACGCAGTATTTT. Its protein is CASSLGRDTQYF.

The chain uses TRBV5-1 and TRBJ2-7, with 9 nucleotides matching TRBD1. Germline CDR1 is SGHRS and CDR2 is YFSETQ. CDR3 size: 17 residues. Trimming at V came to 5 bases and at J to 3 bases, leaving 15 bases not matched to a gene. The CDR3 region is CASSYSPLGTGNYEQYF. The CDR3 DNA follows: TGCGCCAGCAGTTACTCGCCCCTCGGGACAGGGAACTACGAGCAGTACTTC.

This clone occurred once. The chain combines TRBV7-2 with TRBJ2-1, with a tentative D call TRBD2 (7 bases). V was pared by 3 bases and J by 9 bases, with 9 bases between. The germline CDR1 and CDR2 sequences are SGHTA and FQGNSA. The length of the CDR3 is 12 residues. CDR3 region: CASSFRGGEQFF. The CDR3 coding sequence is TGTGCCAGCAGCTTTAGGGGGGGTGAGCAGTTCTTC.

The chain is built from TRBV15 and TRBJ2-1, with a tentative D call TRBD2 (6 bases). The CDR3 totals 17 residues. CDR1 LNHNV and CDR2 YYDKDF come from the germline V gene (reference sequence). Trimming removed 1 base from V and 11 bases from J, with 24 bases in between. The DNA for the CDR3 is TGTGCCACCAGCAGAGTCTCCGGGACTTCCGACCAGTTCCAGCAGTTCTTC. Protein sequence: CATSRVSGTSDQFQQFF.

The V gene is TRBV9, the J gene TRBJ2-7; 9 nucleotides line up with TRBD2. Germline CDR1 SGDLS, CDR2 YYNGEE. V lost 3 bases, J lost 4 bases, and 2 bases stayed unmatched. This CDR3 comprises 13 residues. CDR3 residues: CASSGSGRYEQYF. The CDR3 DNA reads TGTGCCAGCAGCGGTAGCGGGAGATACGAGCAGTACTTC.

The chain has TRBV19 and TRBJ2-7; D may be TRBD2 (6 bases). V lost 6 bases to trimming and J lost 0 bases, with 15 bases between them. The CDR3 is made up of 15 amino acids. Germline V gene sequence: CDR1 LNHDA, CDR2 SQIVND (reference sequence). The CDR3 loop reads CASSPRGGASYEQYF. The CDR3 coding sequence is TGTGCCAGTAGCCCAAGGGGCGGGGCCTCCTACGAGCAGTACTTC.

The V gene is TRBV18, the J gene TRBJ2-2, with TRBD2 as a possible D gene (6 bases). Trimming pared 5 bases from V and 4 bases from J, leaving 11 bases between. The germline V gene encodes CDR1 KGHSH and CDR2 LQKENI. The CDR3 has 14 residues. CDR3 region: CASSSGLSTGELFF. The CDR3 region has the DNA TGTGCCAGCTCATCGGGACTCTCCACCGGGGAGCTGTTTTTT.

This chain uses TRBV10-3 with TRBJ2-1; 7 bases fit TRBD2. The J segment lost 0 bases and the V segment lost 3 bases, leaving 8 bases of the junction unmatched. The length of the CDR3 is 17 residues. CDR1 and CDR2 from the germline V gene are ENHRY and SYGVKD. CDR3 sequence: CAISEASGRNSYNEQFF. For the CDR3, the DNA is TGTGCCATCAGTGAAGCTAGCGGAAGAAACTCCTACAATGAGCAGTTCTTC.

The chain joins TRBV19 to TRBJ1-1, with 8 nucleotides matching TRBD1. J lost 5 bases, V lost 1 base, and 0 bases had no gene match. Per germline, CDR1 LNHDA and CDR2 SQIVND (reference sequence). CDR3 length equals 13 residues. CDR3 nucleotide sequence: TGTGCCAGTAGTATAGGACAGGGGACTGAAGCTTTCTTT. As protein: CASSIGQGTEAFF.

The chain uses TRBV6-5 and TRBJ2-7; D might be TRBD2 (6 bases). The V end was cut by 10 bases, the J end by 2 bases, with 21 bases between. CDR1 MNHEY and CDR2 SVGAGI come from the germline V gene. The CDR3 extends over 15 amino acids. The CDR3 loop is CATTGRGVSTYEQYF. The CDR3 DNA reads TGTGCCACGACCGGGCGGGGAGTCTCCACCTACGAGCAGTACTTC.

The chain uses TRBV7-2 and TRBJ1-5, with a possible D match to TRBD1 (6 bases). Trimming left V 2 bases short and J 0 bases short, with 11 bases between. The CDR3 has 16 residues. The germline gives CDR1 SGHTA, CDR2 FQGNSA. The CDR3 region has the DNA TGTGCCAGCAGCTTAACCGGGACAAATAGCAATCAGCCCCAGCATTTT. It codes for CASSLTGTNSNQPQHF.

The CDR3, as DNA: TGTGCCAGCAGTGGAGAAAGCGGGAGGGCCAATAGAGATGAGCAGTTCTTC. This gives the protein CASSGESGRANRDEQFF. The chain links TRBV2 to TRBJ2-1; 10 nucleotides match TRBD2. The V and J ends lost 4 bases and 8 bases, in that order; junction bases with no gene match: 14. The V gene's germline CDR1 is SNHLY and CDR2 FYNNEI. The CDR3 totals 17 residues.

V gene TRBV29-1 combines with J gene TRBJ1-1; no clear D. Trimming pared 6 bases from V and 1 base from J, leaving 12 bases between. There are 13 residues in the CDR3. Per the germline V gene, CDR1 is SQVTM and CDR2 is ANQGSEA. CDR3 nucleotides: TGCAGCGTCGCGCCCCTACAGAACACTGAAGCTTTCTTT. Amino acids: CSVAPLQNTEAFF.

The CDR3 sequence: CASSSALRQPQHF. DNA for the CDR3: TGTGCCAGCAGTTCAGCCCTCCGTCAGCCCCAGCATTTT. The chain links TRBV27 to TRBJ1-5, with D uncertain. V was cut by 4 bases and J by 6 bases, with 10 bases left in between. The CDR3 length is 13 residues. Germline V gene data show CDR1 as MNHEY and CDR2 as SMNVEV (reference sequence).

The chain uses TRBV7-2 and TRBJ2-7; D uncertain. The germline CDR1 and CDR2 sequences are SGHTA and FQGNSA. V was clipped by 5 bases and J by 3 bases, with 5 bases between them. CDR3 size: 11 residues. Written as DNA, the CDR3 is TGTGCCAGCAGCCCGGACTACGAGCAGTACTTC. Translated, it gives CASSPDYEQYF.

The V call is TRBV4-2, the J call TRBJ1-2; 8 nucleotides agree with TRBD1. The CDR3 is 14 amino acids. After removal of 3 bases from V and 8 bases from J, the junction contained 8 bases not matched to a gene. Germline loops: CDR1 LGHNA, CDR2 YNFKEQ. In DNA, the CDR3 is TGTGCCAGCAGCCACCAGGACAGGGATTACGGCTACACCTTC. It yields the protein CASSHQDRDYGYTF.

The V and J genes are TRBV27 and TRBJ2-7; D possibly uses TRBD1 or TRBD2 (5 bases each). Germline V lookup: CDR1 MNHEY, CDR2 SMNVEV (reference sequence). Trimming pared 5 bases from V and 0 bases from J, leaving 17 bases between. This CDR3 spans 16 amino acids. The CDR3 sequence is CASSRRGEIVSYEQYF. CDR3 DNA: TGTGCCAGCAGTCGCCGAGGGGAGATAGTCTCCTACGAGCAGTACTTC.

There are a few counts of this clone. The rearrangement uses TRBV6-5 and TRBJ1-2; the D is unclear. Germline lookup yields CDR1 MNHEY and CDR2 SVGAGI. V was pared by 9 bases and J by 0 bases, with 14 bases between. The length of the CDR3 is 14 residues. The CDR3 region has the DNA TGTGCCAGTTTATCACCTCTGGCTAACTATGGCTACACCTTC. Amino acids: CASLSPLANYGYTF.

This clone has only one observation. The V gene is TRBV7-3, the J gene TRBJ2-1; 11 bases fit TRBD2. Per germline, CDR1 SGHTA and CDR2 FQGTGA. The CDR3 extends over 16 amino acids. The ends lost 4 bases at V and 4 bases at J; junction bases unmatched: 6. The CDR3 DNA follows: TGTGCCAGCAGCTATGCTAGCGGGAGGCCGTACAATGAGCAGTTCTTC. Translation: CASSYASGRPYNEQFF.

The genes are TRBV5-5 and TRBJ2-7; TRBD1 agrees at 7 bases. V dropped 5 bases and J dropped 3; count of bases not matched to a gene: 8. This CDR3 comprises 14 residues. CDR1 and CDR2 from the germline V gene are SGHKS and YYEKEE (reference sequence). The chain's CDR3 is CASREPGQLYEQYF. The CDR3, as DNA: TGTGCCAGCAGGGAACCGGGACAGCTCTACGAGCAGTACTTC.

Turning to this clone: The sample carries other DNA sequences with the same CDR3. The chain couples TRBV5-1 to TRBJ1-2, with D perhaps TRBD1 (5 bases). Trimming took off 0 bases at V and 6 bases at J, with 6 bases between the two ends. This CDR3 is 12 amino acids long. Germline loops: CDR1 SGHRS, CDR2 YFSETQ. CDR3 sequence (DNA): TGCGCCAGCAGCTTGGTAGGGGATGGCTACACCTTC. Encoded protein: CASSLVGDGYTF.

This clone was detected only once. The V gene is TRBV18, the J gene TRBJ1-4, with D perhaps TRBD1 (5 bases). Trimming took off 1 base at V and 10 bases at J, with 19 bases between the two ends. Germline values: CDR1 KGHSH, CDR2 LQKENI. CDR3 length equals 16 residues. CDR3 bases: TGTGCCAGCTCACCACAGGTTGGGGGGTCCGGAGGAAAACTGTTTTTT. This codes for CASSPQVGGSGGKLFF.